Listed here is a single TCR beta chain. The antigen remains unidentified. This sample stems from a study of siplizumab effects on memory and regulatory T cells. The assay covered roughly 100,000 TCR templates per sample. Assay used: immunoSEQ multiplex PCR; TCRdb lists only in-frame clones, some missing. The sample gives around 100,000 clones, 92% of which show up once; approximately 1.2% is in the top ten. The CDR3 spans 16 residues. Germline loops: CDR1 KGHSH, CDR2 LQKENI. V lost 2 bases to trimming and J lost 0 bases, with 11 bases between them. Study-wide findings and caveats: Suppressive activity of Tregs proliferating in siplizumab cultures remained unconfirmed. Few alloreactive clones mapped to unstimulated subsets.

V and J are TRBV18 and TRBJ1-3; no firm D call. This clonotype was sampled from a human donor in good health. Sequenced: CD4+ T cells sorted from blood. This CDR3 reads CASSPSGGSSGNTIYF. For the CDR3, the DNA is TGTGCCAGCTCACCAAGCGGCGGCAGCTCTGGAAACACCATATATTTT.